One sample yielded the 3 T cell receptor beta chains listed below, sequenced in a study of blood T cell repertoires in COVID-19. Assay: immunoSEQ multiplex PCR; the TCRdb copy retains only in-frame clones and omits some. The sample consists of roughly 250,000 clones, roughly 93% of them appearing once. Sequencing input: PBMCs or T cells enriched from blood (not recorded which). Receptor source: a woman aged 35 to 49 with acute COVID-19.

The chain employs TRBV7-3 and TRBJ1-1; D gene uncertain. The CDR3 runs 15 residues. Per germline, CDR1 SGHTA and CDR2 FQGTGA. V was pared by 1 base and J by 5 bases, with 14 bases between. This chain's CDR3 is CASSLIRGGRTEAFF. CDR3 coding DNA: TGTGCCAGCAGCTTAATTCGGGGAGGTAGAACTGAAGCTTTCTTT. The full variable domain, completed using reference TRBV7-3 and TRBJ1-1, is GAGVSQTPSNKVTEKGKYVELRCDPISGHTALYWYRQSLGQGPEFLIYFQGTGAADDSGLPNDRFFAVRPEGSVSTLKIQRTERGDSAVYLCASSLIRGGRTEAFFGQGTRLTVV.

The chain carries TRBV4-1 and TRBJ1-1, with 8 bases that match TRBD1. With 4 bases clipped from V and 2 bases from J, the junction kept 3 bases outside the gene matches. Germline V gene lookup returns CDR1 MGHRA and CDR2 YSYEKL. This CDR3 is 14 amino acids long. CDR3 coding DNA: TGCGCCAGCAGCCCCAGGGGGCGCAACACTGAAGCTTTCTTT. Translated, it gives CASSPRGRNTEAFF.

The V and J genes are TRBV3-1 (or the pseudogene TRBV3-2) and TRBJ1-4; tentatively, D is TRBD1 (5 bases). This CDR3 comprises 15 residues. In germline, CDR1 is LGHDT, CDR2 YNNKEL (reference sequence). V was cut by 1 base and J by 8 bases, with 14 bases left in between. CDR3 nucleotides: TGTGCCAGCAGCCAAGGCTTTCAGGGTGGGGAAAAACTGTTTTTT. This translates into CASSQGFQGGEKLFF.